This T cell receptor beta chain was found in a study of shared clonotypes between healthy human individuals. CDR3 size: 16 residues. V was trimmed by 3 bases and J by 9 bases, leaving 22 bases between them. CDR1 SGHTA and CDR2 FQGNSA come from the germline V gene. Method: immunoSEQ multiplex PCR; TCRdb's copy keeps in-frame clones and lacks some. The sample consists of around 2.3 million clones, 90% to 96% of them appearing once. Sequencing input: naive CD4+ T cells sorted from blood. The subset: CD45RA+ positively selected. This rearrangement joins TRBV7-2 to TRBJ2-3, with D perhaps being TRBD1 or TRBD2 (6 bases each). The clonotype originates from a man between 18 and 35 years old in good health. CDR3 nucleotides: TGTGCCAGCAGCTTGAGCGGGTTTGTCCGAGGGGGGACGCAGTATTTT. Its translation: CASSLSGFVRGGTQYF.